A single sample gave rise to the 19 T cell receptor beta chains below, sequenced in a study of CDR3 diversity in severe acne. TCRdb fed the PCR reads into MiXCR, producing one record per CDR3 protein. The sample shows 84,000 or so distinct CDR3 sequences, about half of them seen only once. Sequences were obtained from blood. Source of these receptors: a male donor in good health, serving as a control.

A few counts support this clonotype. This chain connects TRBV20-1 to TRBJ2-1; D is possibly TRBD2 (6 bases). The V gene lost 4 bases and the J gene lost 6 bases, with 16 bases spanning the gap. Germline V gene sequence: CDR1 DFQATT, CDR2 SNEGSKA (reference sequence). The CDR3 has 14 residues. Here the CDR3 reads CSAMGGAVRNEQFF. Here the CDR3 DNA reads TGCAGTGCTATGGGGGGAGCAGTCCGCAATGAGCAGTTCTTC.

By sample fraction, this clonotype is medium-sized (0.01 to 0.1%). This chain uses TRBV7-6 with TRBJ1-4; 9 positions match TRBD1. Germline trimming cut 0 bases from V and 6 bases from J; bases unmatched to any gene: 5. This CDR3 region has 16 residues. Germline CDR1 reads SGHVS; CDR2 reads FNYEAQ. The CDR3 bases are TGTGCCAGCAGCTTAGCGGAAGGACAGGGGTATGAAAAACTGTTTTTT. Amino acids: CASSLAEGQGYEKLFF.

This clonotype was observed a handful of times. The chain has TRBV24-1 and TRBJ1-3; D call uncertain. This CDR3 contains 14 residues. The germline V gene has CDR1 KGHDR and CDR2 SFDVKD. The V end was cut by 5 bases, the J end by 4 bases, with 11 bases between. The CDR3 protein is CATSAGGGGNTIYF. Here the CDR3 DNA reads TGTGCCACCAGTGCTGGCGGCGGAGGAAACACCATATATTTT.

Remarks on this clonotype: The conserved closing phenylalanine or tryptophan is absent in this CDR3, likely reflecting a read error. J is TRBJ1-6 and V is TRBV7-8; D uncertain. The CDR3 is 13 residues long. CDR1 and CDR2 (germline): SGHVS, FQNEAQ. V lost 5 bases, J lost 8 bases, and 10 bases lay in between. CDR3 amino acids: CASSPDGDSPLHV. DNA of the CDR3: TGTGCCAGCAGCCCCGATGGTGATTCACCCCTCCACGTT.

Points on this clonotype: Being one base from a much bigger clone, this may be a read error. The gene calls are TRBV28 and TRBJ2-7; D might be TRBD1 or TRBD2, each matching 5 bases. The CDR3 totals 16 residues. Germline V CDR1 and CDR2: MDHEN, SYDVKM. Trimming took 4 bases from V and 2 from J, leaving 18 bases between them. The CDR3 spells CASSWRFGAGTYEQYF. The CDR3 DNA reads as TGTGCCAGCAGTTGGAGGTTCGGGGCAGGTACCTACGAGCAGTACTTC.

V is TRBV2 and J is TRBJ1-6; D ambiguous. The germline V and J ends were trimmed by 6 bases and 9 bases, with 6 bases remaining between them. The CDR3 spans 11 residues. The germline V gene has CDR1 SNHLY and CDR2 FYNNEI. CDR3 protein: CASRRGSPLHF. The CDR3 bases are TGTGCCAGCAGGCGCGGTTCACCCCTCCACTTT.

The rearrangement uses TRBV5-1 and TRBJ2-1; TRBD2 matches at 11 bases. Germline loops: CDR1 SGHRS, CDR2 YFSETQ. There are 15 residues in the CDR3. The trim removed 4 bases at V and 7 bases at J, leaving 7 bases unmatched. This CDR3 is CASSELAGVQNEQFF. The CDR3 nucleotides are TGCGCCAGCAGCGAACTAGCGGGAGTTCAAAATGAGCAGTTCTTC.

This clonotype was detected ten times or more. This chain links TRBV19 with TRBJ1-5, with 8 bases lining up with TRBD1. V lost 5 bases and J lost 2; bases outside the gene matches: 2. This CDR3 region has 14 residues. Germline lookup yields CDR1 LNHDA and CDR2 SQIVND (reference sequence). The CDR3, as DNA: TGTGCCAGTAGTGGGACAGGCGGCAATCAGCCCCAGCATTTT. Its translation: CASSGTGGNQPQHF. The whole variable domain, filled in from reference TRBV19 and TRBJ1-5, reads DGGITQSPKYLFRKEGQNVTLSCEQNLNHDAMYWYRQDPGQGLRLIYYSQIVNDFQKGDIAEGYSVSREKKESFPLTVTSAQKNPTAFYLCASSGTGGNQPQHFGDGTRLSIL.

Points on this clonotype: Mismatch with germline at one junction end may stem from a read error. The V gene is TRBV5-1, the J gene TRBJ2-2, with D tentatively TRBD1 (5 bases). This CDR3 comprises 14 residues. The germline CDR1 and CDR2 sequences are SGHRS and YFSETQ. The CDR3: CASSLAADTRELFF. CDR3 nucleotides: TGCGCCAGCAGCTTGGCGGCGGACACCAGGGAGCTGTTTTTT.

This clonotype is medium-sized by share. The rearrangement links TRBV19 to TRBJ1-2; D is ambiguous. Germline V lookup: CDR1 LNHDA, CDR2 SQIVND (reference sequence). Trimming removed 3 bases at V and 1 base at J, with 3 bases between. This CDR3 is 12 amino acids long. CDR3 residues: CASSMINYGYTF. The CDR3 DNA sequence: TGTGCCAGTAGTATGATTAACTATGGCTACACCTTC.

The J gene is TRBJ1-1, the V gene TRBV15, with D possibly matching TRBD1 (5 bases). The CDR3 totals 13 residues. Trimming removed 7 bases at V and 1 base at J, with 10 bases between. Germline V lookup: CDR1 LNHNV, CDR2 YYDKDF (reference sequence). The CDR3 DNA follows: TGTGCCACCAACCTGGGGCGGAACACTGAAGCTTTCTTT. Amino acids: CATNLGRNTEAFF. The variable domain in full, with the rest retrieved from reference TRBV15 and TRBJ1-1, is DAMVIQNPRYQVTQFGKPVTLSCSQTLNHNVMYWYQQKSSQAPKLLFHYYDKDFNNEADTPDNFQSRRPNTSFCFLDIRSPGLGDTAMYLCATNLGRNTEAFFGQGTRLTVV.

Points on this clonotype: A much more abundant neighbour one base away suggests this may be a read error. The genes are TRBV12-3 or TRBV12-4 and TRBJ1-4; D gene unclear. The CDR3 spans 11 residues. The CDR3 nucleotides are TGTGCCAGCAGCCCGGATGAAAAACTGGTTTTT. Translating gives CASSPDEKLVF.

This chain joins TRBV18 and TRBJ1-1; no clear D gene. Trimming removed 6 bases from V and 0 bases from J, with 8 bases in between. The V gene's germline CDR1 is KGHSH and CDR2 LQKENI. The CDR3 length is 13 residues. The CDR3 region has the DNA TGTGCCAGCTCCGAGGTGATGAACACTGAAGCTTTCTTT. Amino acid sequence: CASSEVMNTEAFF.

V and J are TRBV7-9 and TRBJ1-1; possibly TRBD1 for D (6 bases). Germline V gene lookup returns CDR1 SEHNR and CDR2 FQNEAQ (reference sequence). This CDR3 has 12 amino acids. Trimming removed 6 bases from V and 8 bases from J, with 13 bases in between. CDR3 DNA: TGTGCCAGCAGGCTCGGGACAACAGAAGCTTTCTTT. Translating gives CASRLGTTEAFF.

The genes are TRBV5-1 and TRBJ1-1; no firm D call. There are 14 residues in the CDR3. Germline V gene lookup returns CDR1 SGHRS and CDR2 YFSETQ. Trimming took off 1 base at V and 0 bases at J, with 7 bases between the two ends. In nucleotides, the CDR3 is TGCGCCAGCAGCTTGACCAGGTTGAACACTGAAGCTTTCTTT. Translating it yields CASSLTRLNTEAFF.

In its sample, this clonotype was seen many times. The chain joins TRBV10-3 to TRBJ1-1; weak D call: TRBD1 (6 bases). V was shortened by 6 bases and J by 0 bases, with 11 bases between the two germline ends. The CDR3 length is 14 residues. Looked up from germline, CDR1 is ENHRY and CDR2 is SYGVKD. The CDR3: CAIRDGGLNTEAFF. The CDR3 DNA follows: TGTGCCATCAGGGACGGGGGCCTGAACACTGAAGCTTTCTTT.

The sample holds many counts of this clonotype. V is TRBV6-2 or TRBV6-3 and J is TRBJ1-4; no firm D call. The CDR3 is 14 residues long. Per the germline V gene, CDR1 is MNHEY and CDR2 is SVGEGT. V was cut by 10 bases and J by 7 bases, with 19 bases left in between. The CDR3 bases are TGTGCCACCTCGGTCCACCCTGAGGGTGAAAAACTGTTTTTT. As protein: CATSVHPEGEKLFF.

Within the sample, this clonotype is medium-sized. CDR3 residues: CASSERLAGAYEQYF. CDR3 DNA sequence: TGTGCCAGCAGTGAAAGACTAGCGGGGGCCTACGAGCAGTACTTC. This chain links TRBV6-1 with TRBJ2-7, with TRBD2 identical over 12 bases. Germline V gene data show CDR1 as MNHNS and CDR2 as SASEGT. CDR3 size: 15 residues. Trimming removed 2 bases from V and 2 bases from J; junction bases left unmatched: 1.

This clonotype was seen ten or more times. The CDR3: CASSFRSQETQYF. In nucleotides, the CDR3 is TGTGCCAGCAGCTTCCGGTCCCAAGAGACCCAGTACTTC. The chain carries TRBV5-4 and TRBJ2-5; D call uncertain. The CDR3 is 13 amino acids. Trimming pared 2 bases from V and 1 base from J, leaving 6 bases between. Germline V CDR1 and CDR2: SGHNT, YYREEE (reference sequence).